A selection of T cell receptor beta chains follows, all from one sample in a study of vaccination effects on CD4 cells after COVID-19. TCRdb's table, derived via immunoSEQ multiplex PCR, lists solely in-frame clones and lacks some. The sample shows about 46,000 clones, around 70% of them seen only once. The antigens these receptors bind are not known. Specimen: CD4+ T cells from PBMCs cultured without peptide, collected before COVID-19 vaccination. Receptors were obtained from a human donor who had a prior SARS-CoV-2 infection. Each CDR3 is given without its conserved first and last residue.

V | CDR3
TRBV5-1 | ASSLAVLAVQETQY
TRBV5-6 | ASAGGLEERQY
TRBV19 | ASSIFRQMNTGELF
TRBV14 | ASSQVRETQY
TRBV27 | ASRALFQQTGELF
TRBV6-4 | ASSVLGQGVSEQF
TRBV11-2 | ASSLGQGTSNYGYT
TRBV27 | ASSLQAGSEQY
TRBV10-3 | AINGGASTYGYT
TRBV18 | ASSLQKNTEAF
TRBV11-2 | ASSSDYGYT
TRBV7-6 | ASSDTNSFHEQY
TRBV4-3 | ASSQAPGHYNEQF
TRBV5-1 | ASSLRISTDTQY
TRBV18 | ASSPDLGQETQY
TRBV4-1 | ASSQVPSVWGNEQF
TRBV18 | ASSLDRGQFQPQH
TRBV9 | ASSPGTFSNEQF
TRBV27 | ASSPWTAISYEQY
TRBV30 | AWKLWEGYGYT
TRBV5-6 | ASSLFDRQVLIGYT
TRBV19 | ASSGTATTEQY
TRBV7-3 | ASRGGGGTEAF
TRBV4-2 | ASGEAQGNYEQY
TRBV24-1 | ATSDSPGQGEETQY
TRBV4-2 | ASADRLAGVLNTDTQY
TRBV24-1 | ATSTGTGQETQY
TRBV12-3/TRBV12-4 | ASMEEKTYEQY
TRBV11-2 | ASSLDPDGYEQY
TRBV29-1 | SGSGGPETQY
TRBV19 | ASSIRGNQPQH
TRBV4-3 | ASSQVAGAKNIQY
TRBV28 | ASGGSYEQY
TRBV5-4 | ASSLGSAGEELF
TRBV6-2/TRBV6-3 | ASSYPGLASGELF
TRBV5-4 | ASSLGHMNTEAF
TRBV11-3 | ASSIMGSETQY
TRBV20-1 | SASTPWGNQPQH
TRBV5-1 | ASNYSPAGTGAYEQY
TRBV27 | ASSDQGSGETQY
TRBV18 | ASSPGQGGRTGELF
TRBV18 | ASSDGWGYNEQF
TRBV11-3 | ASSFFGGRLADTQY
TRBV7-2 | ASSSSGTAYGYT
TRBV3-1/TRBV3-2 | ASSQGVAGELF